These 18 T cell receptor beta chains originate from one sample sequenced in a study of T cell responses to AZD1222 COVID-19 vaccine. The data were produced by immunoSEQ multiplex PCR, yet TCRdb's version contains in-frame clones alone and is incomplete. Of 120,000 to 150,000 clones listed, roughly 90% are singletons. The sample here was peripheral blood, taken on day 0 of AZD1222 vaccination. The receptors here all came from an adult in good health.

This chain uses TRBV24-1 with TRBJ2-5, with D possibly matching TRBD2 (5 bases). Deletions cut 3 bases from V and 3 bases from J, with 7 bases between. Per germline, CDR1 KGHDR and CDR2 SFDVKD. This CDR3 is built from 13 residues. Here the CDR3 reads CATSDPGKETQYF. The DNA for the CDR3 is TGTGCCACCAGTGATCCGGGGAAAGAGACCCAGTACTTC.

V is TRBV30 and J is TRBJ2-1; 11 positions match TRBD2. The CDR3 contains 13 residues. With 4 bases clipped from V and 10 bases from J, the junction kept 6 bases outside the gene matches. The germline V gene has CDR1 GTSNPN and CDR2 SVGIG (reference sequence). This chain's CDR3 is CAWNIAGGVEQFF. CDR3 bases: TGTGCCTGGAACATAGCGGGAGGGGTCGAGCAGTTCTTC.

The V and J genes are TRBV7-2 and TRBJ2-7, with a weak D call TRBD1 (6 bases). The CDR3 consists of 14 residues. The V gene lost 6 bases and the J gene lost 3 bases, with 15 bases spanning the gap. Germline CDR1 reads SGHTA; CDR2 reads FQGNSA. The CDR3 reads CASRPGAPVYEQYF. In nucleotides, the CDR3 is TGTGCCAGCAGGCCAGGGGCTCCGGTCTACGAGCAGTACTTC.

The chain joins TRBV5-6 to TRBJ1-5; D is unclear. The CDR3 spans 14 residues. In germline, CDR1 is SGHDT, CDR2 YYEEEE. Trimming removed 4 bases at V and 6 bases at J, with 14 bases between. DNA of the CDR3: TGTGCCAGCAGCCAAAGTCCCGCCGGTCAGCCCCAGCATTTT. It encodes CASSQSPAGQPQHF. The whole variable domain, remainder taken from reference TRBV5-6 and TRBJ1-5, is DAGVTQSPTHLIKTRGQQVTLRCSPKSGHDTVSWYQQALGQGPQFIFQYYEEEERQRGNFPDRFSGHQFPNYSSELNVNALLLGDSALYLCASSQSPAGQPQHFGDGTRLSIL.

CDR3 sequence (DNA): TGCGCCAGCAGCCAAGAGGGTCGGAAGGCCGGGGAGCTGTTTTTT. Amino acids: CASSQEGRKAGELFF. The genes are TRBV4-3 and TRBJ2-2; no clear D gene. V shed 0 bases and J shed 6 bases, with 11 bases lying between them. The CDR3 covers 15 residues. CDR1 and CDR2 (germline): LGHNA, YSLEER.

V and J are TRBV10-3 and TRBJ2-7, with D possibly being TRBD2 (6 bases). CDR3 size: 15 residues. Germline CDR1 is ENHRY and CDR2 is SYGVKD. With 5 bases removed from V and 2 bases from J, the gap between germline ends came to 16 bases. CDR3 sequence: CAISRALANTYEQYF. The CDR3 DNA sequence: TGTGCCATCAGTCGCGCCCTAGCGAATACCTACGAGCAGTACTTC.

This chain connects TRBV10-2 to TRBJ1-4; D ambiguous. CDR1 and CDR2 from the germline V gene are WSHSY and SAAADI. Between the trimmed V and J ends, which lost 0 bases and 16 bases, there was a span of 15 bases. The CDR3 spans 13 residues. CDR3 nucleotide sequence: TGCGCCAGCAGTGAGTCTGAGTCGGGCATTCGGTTTTTT. This translates into CASSESESGIRFF.

The rearrangement uses TRBV2 and TRBJ1-6; no definite D call. Trimming took off 4 bases at V and 5 bases at J, with 9 bases between the two ends. The CDR3 loop spans 14 amino acids. Germline lookup yields CDR1 SNHLY and CDR2 FYNNEI. The CDR3: CASSVGFDNSPLHF. Here the CDR3 DNA reads TGTGCCAGCAGTGTCGGGTTTGATAATTCACCCCTCCACTTT. Looking up the rest from reference TRBV2 and TRBJ1-6 gives the full variable domain: EPEVTQTPSHQVTQMGQEVILRCVPISNHLYFYWYRQILGQKVEFLVSFYNNEISEKSEIFDDQFSVERPDGSNFTLKIRSTKLEDSAMYFCASSVGFDNSPLHFGNGTRLTVT.

V gene TRBV3-1 (or the pseudogene TRBV3-2) combines with J gene TRBJ2-7; D not resolved. Trimming removed 1 base at V and 2 bases at J, with 21 bases between. Germline CDR1 is LGHDT and CDR2 is YNNKEL (reference sequence). This CDR3 is built from 18 residues. CDR3 sequence (DNA): TGTGCCAGCAGCCAAGGTGGGCACGGTCGTATCGCTACCTACGAGCAGTACTTC. Protein sequence: CASSQGGHGRIATYEQYF.

The chain links TRBV7-9 to TRBJ1-3; weak D call: TRBD1 (6 bases). The CDR3 length is 19 residues. Between the trimmed V and J ends, which lost 4 bases and 4 bases, there was a span of 26 bases. CDR1 and CDR2 from the germline V gene are SEHNR and FQNEAQ (reference sequence). The CDR3 spells CASSSQTLSWTEAGNTIYF. The CDR3 bases are TGTGCCAGCAGCTCCCAAACCCTCTCCTGGACAGAGGCGGGAAACACCATATATTTT.

This chain links TRBV19 with TRBJ1-1, with a tentative D call TRBD1 (5 bases). Trimming left V 5 bases short and J 4 bases short, with 17 bases between. CDR1 is LNHDA, CDR2 SQIVND, per germline (reference sequence). The CDR3 runs to 15 residues. The CDR3 DNA reads as TGTGCCAGTAGTCCCGGGGGAGGCCGGCGCACTGAAGCTTTCTTT. Translation: CASSPGGGRRTEAFF.

The V gene is TRBV4-2, the J gene TRBJ2-5, with 11 bases matching TRBD2. Losses at the gene ends were 0 bases for V and 5 bases for J; bases not matched to a gene: 5. From germline, CDR1 is LGHNA and CDR2 YNFKEQ. The CDR3 covers 16 residues. CDR3 sequence (DNA): TGTGCCAGCAGCCAAGATTTTACTAGCGGGAGCGAGACCCAGTACTTC. Amino acid sequence: CASSQDFTSGSETQYF.

The gene calls are TRBV5-3 and TRBJ1-2; D is ambiguous. TRBV5-3 is annotated as an ORF whose role is uncertain. The CDR3 has 16 residues. Trimming took 3 bases from V and 5 from J, leaving 20 bases between them. The CDR3 here is CARSSNTSPSDYGYTF. Written as DNA, the CDR3 is TGTGCCAGAAGCTCAAACACCTCACCCTCAGATTATGGCTACACCTTC.

The chain uses TRBV20-1 and TRBJ2-5; D is undetermined. The CDR3 contains 11 residues. Germline values: CDR1 DFQATT, CDR2 SNEGSKA (reference sequence). The germline V and J ends were trimmed by 3 bases and 5 bases, with 7 bases remaining between them. CDR3 residues: CSASHGETQYF. The CDR3, as DNA: TGCAGTGCTAGCCACGGGGAGACCCAGTACTTC.

The J gene is TRBJ1-3, the V gene TRBV7-2; TRBD1 matches 9 bases. The CDR3 has 18 residues. Germline-derived CDR1 and CDR2 are SGHTA and FQGNSA. Losses at the gene ends were 2 bases for V and 1 base for J; bases not matched to a gene: 9. The CDR3 DNA follows: TGTGCCAGCAGCTTATTCCCCCCGGGACAGGGTTCTGGAAACACCATATATTTT. Protein product: CASSLFPPGQGSGNTIYF.

This clone came up once. This chain connects TRBV5-1 to TRBJ1-6; possibly TRBD1 for D (5 bases). This CDR3 is 14 amino acids long. The germline CDR1 and CDR2 sequences are SGHRS and YFSETQ. The V and J ends lost 3 bases and 8 bases respectively, with 12 bases between them. The CDR3 loop is CASSSRAWDSPLHF. The CDR3 DNA follows: TGCGCCAGCAGCTCCAGGGCTTGGGATTCACCCCTCCACTTT.

The rearrangement joins TRBV30 to TRBJ2-7; the D gene is possibly TRBD1 (5 bases). V lost 0 bases to trimming and J lost 4 bases, with 10 bases between them. The germline CDR1 and CDR2 sequences are GTSNPN and SVGIG (reference sequence). The CDR3 spans 13 residues. As DNA, the CDR3 is TGTGCCTGGAGTGTAGGGGCCCTATACGAGCAGTACTTC. Residues: CAWSVGALYEQYF.

The rearrangement joins TRBV7-6 to TRBJ1-1, with 7 bases matching TRBD1. The length of the CDR3 is 15 residues. Germline CDR1 SGHVS, CDR2 FNYEAQ. Trimming cost V 0 bases and J 5 bases; bases outside gene matches: 6. As DNA, the CDR3 is TGTGCCAGCAGCTTAGCGATAACAGGGGAGACTGAAGCTTTCTTT. Translating it yields CASSLAITGETEAFF.